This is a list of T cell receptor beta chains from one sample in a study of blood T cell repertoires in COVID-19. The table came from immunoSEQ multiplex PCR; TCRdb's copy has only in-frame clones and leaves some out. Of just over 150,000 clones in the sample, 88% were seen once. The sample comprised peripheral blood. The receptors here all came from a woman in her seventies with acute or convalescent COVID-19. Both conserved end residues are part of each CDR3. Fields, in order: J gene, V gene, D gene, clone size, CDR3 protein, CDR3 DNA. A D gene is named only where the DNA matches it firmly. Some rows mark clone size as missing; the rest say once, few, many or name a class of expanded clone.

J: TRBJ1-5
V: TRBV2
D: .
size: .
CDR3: CASSARGITPQHF
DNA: TGTGCCAGCAGTGCCCGGGGGATCACACCCCAGCATTTT

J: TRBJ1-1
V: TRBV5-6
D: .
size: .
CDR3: CASSLGQVNTEAFF
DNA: TGTGCCAGCAGCCTTGGACAAGTGAACACTGAAGCTTTCTTT

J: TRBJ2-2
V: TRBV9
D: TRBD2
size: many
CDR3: CASSVAGGNTGELFF
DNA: TGTGCCAGCAGCGTAGCGGGGGGGAACACCGGGGAGCTGTTTTTT

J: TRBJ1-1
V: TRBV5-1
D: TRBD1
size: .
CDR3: CASSQGAEGRSTEAFF
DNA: TGCGCCAGCAGCCAGGGGGCGGAGGGGAGGAGTACTGAAGCTTTCTTT

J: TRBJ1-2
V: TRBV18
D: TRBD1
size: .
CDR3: CASSPGTGGDYGYTF
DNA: TGTGCCAGCTCACCTGGGACAGGGGGCGACTATGGCTACACCTTC

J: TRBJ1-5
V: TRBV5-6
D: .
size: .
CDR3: CASSWGEGQPQHF
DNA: TGTGCCAGCAGCTGGGGGGAGGGCCAGCCCCAGCATTTT

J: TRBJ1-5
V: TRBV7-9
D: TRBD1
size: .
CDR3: CASSLSGGGGQPQHF
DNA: TGTGCCAGCAGCTTATCAGGAGGGGGCGGTCAGCCCCAGCATTTT

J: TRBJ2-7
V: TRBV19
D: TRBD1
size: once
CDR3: CASSIATGTRYEQYF
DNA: TGTGCCAGTAGTATAGCGACAGGGACAAGGTACGAGCAGTACTTC

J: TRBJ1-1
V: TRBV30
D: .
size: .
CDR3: CAWRRTEAFF
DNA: TGTGCCTGGAGACGGACTGAAGCTTTCTTT

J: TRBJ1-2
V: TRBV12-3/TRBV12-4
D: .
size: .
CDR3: CASSSRGFGYTF
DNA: TGTGCCAGCAGTTCCCGGGGTTTTGGCTACACCTTC

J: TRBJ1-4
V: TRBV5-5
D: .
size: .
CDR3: CASTYAGGTNEKLFF
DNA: TGTGCCAGCACCTACGCGGGGGGAACTAATGAAAAACTGTTTTTT

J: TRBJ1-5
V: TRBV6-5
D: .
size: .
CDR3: CASSYSRYSNQPQHF
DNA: TGTGCCAGCAGTTACTCCCGGTATAGCAATCAGCCCCAGCATTTT

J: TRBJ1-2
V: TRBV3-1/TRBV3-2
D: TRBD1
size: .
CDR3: CASSRTDRVKYYGYTF
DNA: TGTGCCAGCAGCCGGACGGACAGGGTCAAATACTATGGCTACACCTTC

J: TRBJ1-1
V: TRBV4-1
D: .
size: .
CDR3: CASSQRLAGFQAFF
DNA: TGCGCCAGCAGCCAAAGGCTCGCGGGGTTTCAAGCTTTCTTT

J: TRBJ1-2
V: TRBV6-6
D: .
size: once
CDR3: CASSYSLGTSGYTF
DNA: TGTGCCAGCAGTTACTCGTTAGGGACAAGTGGCTACACCTTC

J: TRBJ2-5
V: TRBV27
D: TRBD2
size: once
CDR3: CASSPSGGATETQYF
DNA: TGTGCCAGCAGTCCTAGCGGGGGGGCCACAGAGACCCAGTACTTC

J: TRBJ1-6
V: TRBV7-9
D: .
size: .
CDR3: CASSRTDRTPNSPLHF
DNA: TGTGCCAGCAGCCGGACTGACAGGACCCCCAATTCACCCCTCCACTTT

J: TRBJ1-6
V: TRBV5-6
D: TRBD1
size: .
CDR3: CASSWDRGNSPLHF
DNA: TGTGCCAGCAGCTGGGACAGGGGAAATTCACCCCTCCACTTT

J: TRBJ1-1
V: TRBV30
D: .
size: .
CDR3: CAWSIERNTEAFF
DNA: TGTGCCTGGAGTATAGAGAGGAACACTGAAGCTTTCTTT

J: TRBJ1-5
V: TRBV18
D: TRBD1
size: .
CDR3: CASSQDRGQPQHF
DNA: TGTGCCAGCTCACAGGACAGGGGGCAGCCCCAGCATTTT

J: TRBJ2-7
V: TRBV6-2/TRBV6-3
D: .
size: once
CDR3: CASSSWGGEQYF
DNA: TGTGCCAGCAGCTCCTGGGGCGGCGAGCAGTACTTC

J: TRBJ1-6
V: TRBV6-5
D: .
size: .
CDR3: CASSNSYSNSPLHF
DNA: TGTGCCAGCAGTAACTCCTATTCCAATTCACCCCTCCACTTT

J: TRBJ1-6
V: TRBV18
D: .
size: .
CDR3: CASSGTTRGPLHF
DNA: TGTGCCAGCTCAGGGACAACGAGAGGACCCCTCCACTTT

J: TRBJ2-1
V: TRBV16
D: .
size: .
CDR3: CASSQSRNEQFF
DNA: TGTGCCAGCAGCCAATCCAGGAATGAGCAGTTCTTC

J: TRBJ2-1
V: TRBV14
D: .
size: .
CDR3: CASSQEKGLPYNEQFF
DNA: TGTGCCAGCAGCCAAGAAAAGGGGTTACCCTACAATGAGCAGTTCTTC

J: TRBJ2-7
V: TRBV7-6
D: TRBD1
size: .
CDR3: CASSIRQGLSSYEQYF
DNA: TGTGCCAGCAGCATTCGACAGGGGTTGAGCTCCTACGAGCAGTACTTC